This passage covers 20 T cell receptor beta chains from one sample sequenced in a study of blood T cell repertoires in COVID-19. Generated by immunoSEQ multiplex PCR, the TCRdb table keeps only in-frame clones and is missing some. The sample shows about 210,000 clones, about 91% of them seen only once. Material for sequencing was PBMCs or T cells enriched from blood (not recorded which). The receptors here all came from a man between 18 and 29 years old with acute COVID-19.

The V and J genes are TRBV4-3 and TRBJ1-4, with no clear D. Germline V gene sequence: CDR1 LGHNA, CDR2 YSLEER. CDR3 size: 14 residues. V lost 1 base, J lost 8 bases, and 11 bases lay in between. The CDR3 DNA reads TGCGCCAGCAGCCAAGCAGAGGGAAAGGAAAAACTGTTTTTT. Residues: CASSQAEGKEKLFF.

This chain connects TRBV19 to TRBJ2-1, with 11 bases that match TRBD2. Germline CDR1 LNHDA, CDR2 SQIVND (reference sequence). V lost 4 bases, J lost 8 bases, and 7 bases stayed unmatched. The CDR3 is 15 amino acids. The CDR3 nucleotides are TGTGCCAGTAGTAGATTCACTAGCGGGAGTGATGAGCAGTTCTTC. It encodes CASSRFTSGSDEQFF.

This chain uses TRBV9 with TRBJ2-7; a possible D gene is TRBD2 (7 bases). The CDR3 covers 14 residues. V gave up 3 bases and J gave up 6 bases, with 16 bases separating them. The V gene's germline CDR1 is SGDLS and CDR2 YYNGEE. In DNA form, the CDR3 reads TGTGCCAGCAGCGCCCTCGGGGGGCGAAGCGAGCAGTACTTC. Amino acid sequence: CASSALGGRSEQYF.

CDR3 sequence (DNA): TGTGCCAGCAGCAAACCGGACAGGGTCGGCACTGAAGCTTTCTTT. Translating gives CASSKPDRVGTEAFF. V and J are TRBV5-6 and TRBJ1-1; TRBD1 agrees at 8 bases. V trimming: 4 bases; J trimming: 4 bases; junction bases outside the gene matches: 9. CDR1 and CDR2 (germline): SGHDT, YYEEEE. The CDR3 is 15 residues long.

The chain couples TRBV11-2 to TRBJ2-2; 7 bases are a match to TRBD1. The J segment lost 6 bases and the V segment lost 2 bases, leaving 3 bases of the junction unmatched. The germline CDR1 and CDR2 sequences are SGHAT and FQNNGV. This CDR3 has 14 amino acids. The CDR3: CASSLRQGAGELFF. DNA for the CDR3: TGTGCCAGCAGCTTAAGACAGGGAGCCGGGGAGCTGTTTTTT.

The chain carries TRBV30 and TRBJ2-7; 7 nucleotides align to TRBD1. The CDR3 is made up of 16 amino acids. CDR1 GTSNPN and CDR2 SVGIG come from the germline V gene (reference sequence). The junction had 12 bases not matched to a gene; V was cut back by 4 bases and J by 0 bases. CDR3 amino acids: CAWKIHLGDSSYEQYF. The CDR3 DNA sequence: TGTGCCTGGAAAATCCATCTGGGGGACAGCTCCTACGAGCAGTACTTC.

Of note for this clone: The CDR3 does not end in the conserved phenylalanine or tryptophan, so this is likely a read error. No DNA is shown, since the ends of the CDR3 on it are uncertain; the CDR3 is the one TCRdb lists. The chain combines TRBV3-1 (or the pseudogene TRBV3-2) with TRBJ2-7; TRBD2 is the table's D call, not checked against the DNA. The CDR3 is made up of 13 amino acids, end residues included. Germline CDR1 reads LGHDT; CDR2 reads YNNKEL (reference sequence). CDR3 in amino acids: CASTQEDQGLQGR.

The V gene is TRBV27, the J gene TRBJ1-1; a weak D match, TRBD1 (5 bases). This CDR3 has 13 residues. The V end lost 3 bases, the J end lost 5 bases, and 10 bases lay between the germline ends. Germline CDR1 reads MNHEY; CDR2 reads SMNVEV (reference sequence). CDR3 bases: TGTGCCAGCAGTTTCGGGGGGTATACTGAAGCTTTCTTT. Its protein product is CASSFGGYTEAFF.

The chain couples TRBV27 to TRBJ2-3; 11 bases match TRBD1. There are 15 residues in the CDR3. CDR1 is MNHEY and CDR2 is SMNVEV in the germline V gene (reference sequence). Trimming took 4 bases from V and 3 from J; bases not matched to a gene: 3. The DNA of the CDR3 is TGTGCCAGCAGTTACCGGGACAGGGGGACAGATACGCAGTATTTT. It specifies CASSYRDRGTDTQYF.

The rearrangement uses TRBV27 and TRBJ2-1; 9 nucleotides line up with TRBD2. This CDR3 spans 15 amino acids. The trim removed 3 bases at V and 5 bases at J, leaving 5 bases unmatched. CDR1 and CDR2 from the germline V gene are MNHEY and SMNVEV (reference sequence). DNA for the CDR3: TGTGCCAGCAGTTTCTCGATAGCGGGAGACAATGAGCAGTTCTTC. Protein: CASSFSIAGDNEQFF.

This clone showed up just a few times. This rearrangement joins TRBV7-2 to TRBJ2-5, with unresolved D. There are 13 residues in the CDR3. V dropped 4 bases and J dropped 5 bases, with 11 bases sitting between them. Germline V lookup: CDR1 SGHTA, CDR2 FQGNSA. CDR3 residues: CASSSLRSETQYF. The CDR3 DNA reads as TGTGCCAGCAGCTCCCTACGTTCTGAGACCCAGTACTTC.

The rearrangement joins TRBV11-2 to TRBJ2-7; a weak D match, TRBD2 (5 bases). Germline V CDR1 and CDR2: SGHAT, FQNNGV. Trimming stripped 3 bases from V and 5 bases from J, with 14 bases between. This CDR3 spans 14 amino acids. CDR3 sequence (DNA): TGTGCCAGCAGCTTGGGTCGGGGAACCCACGAGCAGTACTTC. Translated, it gives CASSLGRGTHEQYF.

This sequence joins TRBV4-2 and TRBJ1-2; no definite D call. V gave up 1 base and J gave up 8 bases, with 5 bases separating them. The CDR3 is made up of 11 amino acids. Per the germline V gene, CDR1 is LGHNA and CDR2 is YNFKEQ. The CDR3 DNA reads as TGTGCCAGCAGCCAAGGGCGGGGCTACACCTTC. It translates to CASSQGRGYTF.

This rearrangement joins TRBV11-2 to TRBJ1-5; a weak D match, TRBD1 (6 bases). The CDR3 is 13 residues long. Germline-derived CDR1 and CDR2 are SGHAT and FQNNGV. Trimming took off 4 bases at V and 5 bases at J, with 9 bases between the two ends. DNA for the CDR3: TGTGCCAGCAGCTCACAGGGTCATCAGCCCCAGCATTTT. This codes for CASSSQGHQPQHF.

The chain is built from TRBV6-5 and TRBJ2-1; 11 bases align to TRBD2. Germline CDR1 is MNHEY and CDR2 is SVGAGI. V dropped 8 bases and J dropped 7; count of bases not matched to a gene: 7. The CDR3 runs 14 residues. As DNA, the CDR3 is TGTGCCAGCCGAGGAGGGACTAGCGGTAATGAGCAGTTCTTC. As protein: CASRGGTSGNEQFF.

J is TRBJ2-7 and V is TRBV6-5, with 8 bases lining up with TRBD2. V trimming: 4 bases; J trimming: 2 bases; junction bases outside the gene matches: 4. The CDR3 consists of 14 residues. Per the germline V gene, CDR1 is MNHEY and CDR2 is SVGAGI. This CDR3 reads CASSSGLGTYEQYF. The DNA for the CDR3 is TGTGCCAGCAGTTCGGGACTAGGGACCTACGAGCAGTACTTC.

This sequence joins TRBV18 and TRBJ2-1; 8 nucleotides line up with TRBD1. CDR1 and CDR2 (germline): KGHSH, LQKENI. Trimming took 5 bases from V and 8 from J; bases not matched to a gene: 5. This CDR3 is 13 amino acids long. The chain's CDR3 is CASSSTGVDEQFF. CDR3 nucleotide sequence: TGTGCCAGCTCATCGACAGGGGTGGATGAGCAGTTCTTC.

V usage is TRBV11-3 and J usage is TRBJ2-7; D perhaps matches TRBD2 (7 bases). CDR3 size: 15 residues. Germline CDR1 reads SGHNT; CDR2 reads YENEEA. The V gene lost 8 bases and the J gene lost 1 base, with 18 bases spanning the gap. The CDR3, as DNA: TGTGCCAGCTCCGGGGGGCTGACAGCGTCCTACGAGCAGTACTTC. Amino acid sequence: CASSGGLTASYEQYF.

This clone was seen a single time. V and J are TRBV30 and TRBJ1-2; 8 nucleotides line up with TRBD1. In germline, CDR1 is GTSNPN, CDR2 SVGIG (reference sequence). Losses at the gene ends were 7 bases for V and 8 bases for J; bases not matched to a gene: 15. The CDR3 contains 14 residues. The CDR3 here is CASNPRQTGGGYTF. CDR3 DNA sequence: TGTGCCTCCAACCCTAGGCAAACAGGGGGAGGCTACACCTTC.

In this sample, this clone turned up once. The gene calls are TRBV10-3 and TRBJ1-3; unclear D gene. There are 13 residues in the CDR3. Per the germline V gene, CDR1 is ENHRY and CDR2 is SYGVKD. V lost 6 bases and J 3 bases, leaving 9 bases between the germline ends. CDR3 sequence reads: CAIRSGSGNTIYF. The CDR3 DNA reads as TGTGCCATCAGATCCGGGAGTGGAAACACCATATATTTT.